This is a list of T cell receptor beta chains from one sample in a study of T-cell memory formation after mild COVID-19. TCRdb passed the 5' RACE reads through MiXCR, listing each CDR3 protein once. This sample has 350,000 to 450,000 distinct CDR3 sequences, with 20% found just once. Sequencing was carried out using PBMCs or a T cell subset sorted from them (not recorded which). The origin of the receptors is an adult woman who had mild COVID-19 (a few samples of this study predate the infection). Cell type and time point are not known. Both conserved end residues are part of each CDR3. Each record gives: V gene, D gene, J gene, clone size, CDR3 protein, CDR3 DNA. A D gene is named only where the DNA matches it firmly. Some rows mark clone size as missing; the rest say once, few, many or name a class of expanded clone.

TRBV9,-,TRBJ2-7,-,CASSEPGSYEQYF,TGTGCCAGCAGCGAACCAGGTTCCTACGAGCAGTACTTC
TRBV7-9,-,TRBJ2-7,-,CASSSPQTPTASYEQYF,TGTGCCAGCAGCTCACCACAGACCCCGACAGCCTCCTACGAGCAGTACTTC
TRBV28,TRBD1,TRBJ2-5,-,CASRPDRGLWETQYF,TGTGCCAGCAGACCCGACAGGGGGCTTTGGGAGACCCAGTACTTC
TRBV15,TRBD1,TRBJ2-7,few,CATSIDRGVNNEQYF,TGTGCCACCAGCATAGACAGGGGGGTAAACAACGAGCAGTACTTC
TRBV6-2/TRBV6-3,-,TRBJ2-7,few,CASSPRTGASYEQYF,TGTGCCAGCAGTCCTCGAACAGGAGCCTCCTACGAGCAGTACTTC
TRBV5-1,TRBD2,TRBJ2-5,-,CASSLRAGGQETQYF,TGCGCCAGCAGCTTGCGAGCGGGGGGTCAAGAGACCCAGTACTTC
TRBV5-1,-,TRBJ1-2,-,CASSFPGSYGYTF,TGCGCCAGCAGCTTTCCGGGGTCCTATGGCTACACCTTC
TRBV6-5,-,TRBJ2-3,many,CASSWSGADTQYF,TGTGCCAGCAGCTGGAGTGGGGCAGATACGCAGTATTTT
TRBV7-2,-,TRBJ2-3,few,CASSFQGTSTDTQYF,TGTGCCAGCAGCTTCCAGGGAACCTCCACAGATACGCAGTATTTT
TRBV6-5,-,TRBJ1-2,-,CASSLTRGTSGSNYGYTF,TGTGCCAGCAGTTTAACCCGTGGGACTTCAGGGTCTAACTATGGCTACACCTTC
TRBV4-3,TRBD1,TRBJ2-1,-,CASSQTGTGVNEQFF,TGCGCCAGCAGCCAGACCGGGACAGGGGTGAATGAGCAGTTCTTC
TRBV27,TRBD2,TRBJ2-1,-,CASSFSLAGGPDNEQFF,TGTGCCAGCAGTTTCTCTCTAGCGGGAGGGCCAGACAATGAGCAGTTCTTC
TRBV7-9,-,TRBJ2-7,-,CASSLVGPGPIPEQYF,TGTGCCAGCAGCTTAGTAGGGCCGGGCCCAATACCCGAGCAGTACTTC
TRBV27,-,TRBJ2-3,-,CASSSLPSGGASPTDTQYF,TGTGCCAGCAGTTCCCTTCCATCTGGGGGGGCTTCTCCCACAGATACGCAGTATTTT
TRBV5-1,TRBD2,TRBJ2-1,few,CASSLEFGGGIYNEQFF,TGCGCCAGCAGCTTGGAATTCGGCGGGGGGATTTACAATGAGCAGTTCTTC
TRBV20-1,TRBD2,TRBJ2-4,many,CSARAHTGLASNIQYF,TGCAGTGCTAGGGCCCACACGGGACTAGCGAGTAACATTCAGTACTTC
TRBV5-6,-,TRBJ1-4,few,CASSSRGGKLFF,TGTGCCAGCAGCTCGCGGGGTGGAAAACTGTTTTTT
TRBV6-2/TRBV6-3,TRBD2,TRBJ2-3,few,CASSDGTSGKTDTQYF,TGTGCCAGCAGTGACGGGACTAGCGGGAAAACAGATACGCAGTATTTT
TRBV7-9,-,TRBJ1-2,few,CASSQDYYGYTF,TGTGCCAGCAGCCAAGACTACTATGGCTACACCTTC
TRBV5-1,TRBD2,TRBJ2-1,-,CASSLGGGAPNEQFF,TGCGCCAGCAGCTTAGGCGGGGGGGCCCCCAATGAGCAGTTCTTC
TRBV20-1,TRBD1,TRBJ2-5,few,CSARDRAPQETQYF,TGCAGTGCCAGAGACAGGGCCCCGCAAGAGACCCAGTACTTC
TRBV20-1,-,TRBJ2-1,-,CSARDGPNAAANEQFF,TGCAGTGCTAGAGATGGTCCCAACGCAGCGGCCAATGAGCAGTTCTTC
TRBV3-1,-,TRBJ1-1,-,CASSHAGTRTLNTEAFF,TGTGCCAGCAGCCACGCCGGGACGAGGACTTTGAACACTGAAGCTTTCTTT
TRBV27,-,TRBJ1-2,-,CASSTSTLISNYGYTF,TGTGCCAGCAGTACCTCGACCCTCATATCTAACTATGGCTACACCTTC
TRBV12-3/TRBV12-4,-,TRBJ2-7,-,CASSPRLSGLYEQYF,TGTGCCAGCAGTCCCCGACTATCGGGGCTCTACGAGCAGTACTTC
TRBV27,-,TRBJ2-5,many,CASSLARGQETQYF,TGTGCCAGCAGTTTAGCGAGGGGCCAAGAGACCCAGTACTTC
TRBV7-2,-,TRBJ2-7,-,CASSLAPTAPYEQYF,TGTGCCAGCAGCTTAGCGCCGACAGCTCCCTACGAGCAGTACTTC
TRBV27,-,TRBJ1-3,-,CASSLLGSSGDTIYF,TGTGCCAGCAGTTTATTGGGGTCCTCTGGGGACACCATATATTTT
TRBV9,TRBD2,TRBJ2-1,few,CASSVGGRGSYNEQFF,TGTGCCAGCAGCGTAGGCGGGAGGGGGTCCTACAATGAGCAGTTCTTC
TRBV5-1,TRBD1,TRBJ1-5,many,CASSLQGVNQPQHF,TGCGCCAGCAGCTTACAGGGGGTCAATCAGCCCCAGCATTTT
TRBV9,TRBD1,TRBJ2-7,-,CASSTGTEKGMREQYF,TGTGCCAGCAGCACCGGGACAGAGAAGGGGATGAGAGAGCAGTACTTC
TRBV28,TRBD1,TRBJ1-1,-,CASYRGRDTEAFF,TGTGCCAGTTACAGGGGGCGCGACACTGAAGCTTTCTTT
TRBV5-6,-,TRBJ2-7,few,CASSSNRAQNYEQYF,TGTGCCAGCAGCTCCAATCGCGCCCAGAACTACGAGCAGTACTTC
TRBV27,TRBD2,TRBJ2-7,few,CASSSILSGRGYEQYF,TGTGCCAGCAGTTCTATCCTCAGCGGGAGAGGGTACGAGCAGTACTTC
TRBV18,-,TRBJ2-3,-,CASSPGTSGLSTDTQYF,TGTGCCAGCTCACCGGGCACCTCCGGCCTAAGCACAGATACGCAGTATTTT
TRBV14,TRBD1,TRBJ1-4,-,CASSVDWGQTEKLFF,TGTGCCAGCAGCGTTGACTGGGGACAGACTGAAAAACTGTTTTTT
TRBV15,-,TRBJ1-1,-,CATSRVTGSTEAFF,TGTGCCACCAGCAGGGTCACAGGGTCCACTGAAGCTTTCTTT
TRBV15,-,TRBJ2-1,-,CATRRKGWNEQFF,TGTGCCACCAGGCGTAAAGGATGGAATGAGCAGTTCTTC
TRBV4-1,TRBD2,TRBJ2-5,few,CASSQEIPLAGSGETQYF,TGCGCCAGCAGCCAAGAAATTCCCCTAGCGGGAAGCGGTGAGACCCAGTACTTC
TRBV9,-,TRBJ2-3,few,CASNKGSDTQYF,TGTGCCAGCAACAAGGGCTCAGATACGCAGTATTTT
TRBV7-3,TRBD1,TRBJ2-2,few,CASSLSGTGRGSGELFF,TGTGCCAGCAGCTTAAGCGGGACAGGGAGAGGGTCCGGGGAGCTGTTTTTT
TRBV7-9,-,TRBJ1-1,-,CASSSRSTGRVNTEAFF,TGTGCCAGCAGCTCCCGCTCAACGGGACGCGTGAACACTGAAGCTTTCTTT
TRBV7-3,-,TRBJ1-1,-,CASSLSGRGFSTEAFF,TGTGCCAGCAGCTTAAGTGGCAGGGGTTTTTCCACTGAAGCTTTCTTT
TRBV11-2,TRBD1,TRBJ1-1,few,CASSPTSGQGPEAFF,TGTGCCAGCAGCCCAACCTCGGGACAGGGCCCTGAAGCTTTCTTT
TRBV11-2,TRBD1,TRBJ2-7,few,CASSQMGTGTYEQYF,TGTGCCAGCAGCCAAATGGGGACAGGGACCTACGAGCAGTACTTC
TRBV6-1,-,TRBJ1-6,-,CASIGMVGVNSPLHF,TGTGCCAGCATTGGAATGGTAGGGGTTAATTCACCCCTCCACTTT